This TCR beta chain was recovered during a study of blood T cell repertoires in COVID-19. The wider study: Both acute and convalescent COVID-19 samples were obtained from the United States, Italy and Spain.

This clone was detected only a few times. The germline V and J ends were trimmed by 5 bases and 4 bases, with 7 bases remaining between them. Germline CDR1 SGHNT, CDR2 YYREEE (reference sequence). The CDR3 loop spans 11 amino acids. The assay was immunoSEQ multiplex PCR, and TCRdb's table has in-frame clones only and misses some. In the table there are tens of thousands of clones, over 75% of which are singletons. This chain connects TRBV5-4 to TRBJ2-7; D gene ambiguous. This TCR was sampled from a man between 65 and 85 years old with active or convalescent COVID-19. The sequencing input was peripheral blood. This CDR3 reads CASSTSYEQYF. In nucleotides, the CDR3 is TGTGCCAGCAGTACCAGTTACGAGCAGTACTTC.